This T cell receptor beta chain was identified during a study of pediatric ulcerative colitis. The rectum was sampled with one to two pinch biopsies at colonoscopy. TCRdb's table, derived via immunoSEQ multiplex PCR, lists solely in-frame clones and lacks some. Among approximately 13,000 clones listed, approximately 71% were seen once. The CDR3 runs 12 residues. Regarding this clone: What it binds is unknown.

Overall study results and limits: In rectum, acute severe colitis had expanded clones and less diversity. Total lymphocyte DNA, not sorted subsets, was the template. A couple of rectal CDR3 clonotypes occurred in all ulcerative colitis patients.

This clonotype was obtained from a boy aged 10-17 years who was a control in a study of pediatric ulcerative colitis. The chain combines TRBV21-1 with TRBJ2-1; the D call TRBD1 from the table was never checked on the DNA. TRBV21-1 is marked as a pseudogene. The material sequenced was gut tissue. The CDR3 coding sequence is TGTGCCAGCCGTGACAGGGGTGATGAGCAGTTCTTC. Residues: CASRDRGDEQFF.